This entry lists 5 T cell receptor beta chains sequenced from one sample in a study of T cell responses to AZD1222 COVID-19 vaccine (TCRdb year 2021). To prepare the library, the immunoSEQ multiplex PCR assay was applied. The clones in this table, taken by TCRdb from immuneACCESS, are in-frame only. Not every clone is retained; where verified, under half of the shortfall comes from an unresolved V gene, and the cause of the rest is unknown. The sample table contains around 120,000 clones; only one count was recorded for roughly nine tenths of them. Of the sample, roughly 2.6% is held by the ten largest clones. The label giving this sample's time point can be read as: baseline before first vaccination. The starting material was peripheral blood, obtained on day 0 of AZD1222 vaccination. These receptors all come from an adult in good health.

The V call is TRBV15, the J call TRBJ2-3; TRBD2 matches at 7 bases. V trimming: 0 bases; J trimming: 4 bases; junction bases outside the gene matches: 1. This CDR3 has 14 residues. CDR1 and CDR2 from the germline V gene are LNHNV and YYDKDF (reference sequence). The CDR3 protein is CATSRDLAADTQYF. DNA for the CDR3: TGTGCCACCAGCAGAGATCTAGCGGCAGATACGCAGTATTTT.

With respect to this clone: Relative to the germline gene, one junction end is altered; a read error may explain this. CDR3 nucleotide sequence: TGTGCCAGCAGTACGGGACTAGCGGGAGGGCCGCTTTACATTGAGCAGTTCTTC. Translating gives CASSTGLAGGPLYIEQFF. The genes are TRBV28 and TRBJ2-1; 16 bases line up with TRBD2. The CDR3 extends over 18 amino acids. The germline V gene encodes CDR1 MDHEN and CDR2 SYDVKM.

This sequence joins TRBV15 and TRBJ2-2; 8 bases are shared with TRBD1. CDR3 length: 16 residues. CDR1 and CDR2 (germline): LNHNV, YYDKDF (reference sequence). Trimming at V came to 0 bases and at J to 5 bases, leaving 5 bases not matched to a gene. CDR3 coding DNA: TGTGCCACCAGCAGAGACCAGGGGGCGAGAACCGGGGAGCTGTTTTTT. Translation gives CATSRDQGARTGELFF.

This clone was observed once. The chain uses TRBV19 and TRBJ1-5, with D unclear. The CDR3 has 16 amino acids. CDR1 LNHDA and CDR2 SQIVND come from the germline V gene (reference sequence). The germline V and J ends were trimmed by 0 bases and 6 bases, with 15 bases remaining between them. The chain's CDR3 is CASSIDSAGWGQPQHF. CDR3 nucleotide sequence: TGTGCCAGTAGTATAGACTCGGCAGGCTGGGGTCAGCCCCAGCATTTT.

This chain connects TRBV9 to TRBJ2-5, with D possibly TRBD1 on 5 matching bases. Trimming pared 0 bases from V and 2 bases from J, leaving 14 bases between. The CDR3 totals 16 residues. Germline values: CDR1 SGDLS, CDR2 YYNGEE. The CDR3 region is CASSVGPRAKQETQYF. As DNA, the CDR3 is TGTGCCAGCAGCGTAGGACCCAGGGCCAAACAAGAGACCCAGTACTTC.